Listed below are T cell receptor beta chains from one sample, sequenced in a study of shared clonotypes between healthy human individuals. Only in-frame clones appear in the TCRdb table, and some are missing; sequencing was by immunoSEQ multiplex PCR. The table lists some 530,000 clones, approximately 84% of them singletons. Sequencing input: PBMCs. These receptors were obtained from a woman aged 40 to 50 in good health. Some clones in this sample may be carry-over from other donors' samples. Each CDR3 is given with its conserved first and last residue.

CDR3: CASSLMGTGKGYTF
J: TRBJ1-2
V: TRBV27

CDR3: CASSLRTSGRETQYF
J: TRBJ2-5
V: TRBV7-2

CDR3: CASSLVGQGTYEQYF
J: TRBJ2-7
V: TRBV28

CDR3: CANAGRRLTYEQYF
J: TRBJ2-7
V: TRBV27

CDR3: CASSYDSGRTGELFF
J: TRBJ2-2
V: TRBV5-1

CDR3: CASKSSWDTEAFF
J: TRBJ1-1
V: TRBV6-4

CDR3: CSVGEPSSAF
J: TRBJ1-2
V: TRBV29-1

CDR3: CASSRMRDSSNQPQHF
J: TRBJ1-5
V: TRBV28

CDR3: CASARDRRGTGELFF
J: TRBJ2-2
V: TRBV27

CDR3: CASRRDSPSGYTF
J: TRBJ1-2
V: TRBV28

CDR3: CASSSRGGQMVYGYTF
J: TRBJ1-2
V: TRBV7-9

CDR3: CASSLEGGGHTEAFF
J: TRBJ1-1
V: TRBV7-3

CDR3: CAISAQETQYF
J: TRBJ2-5
V: TRBV10-3

CDR3: CASSAGQGDEKLFF
J: TRBJ1-4
V: TRBV7-9

CDR3: CAGSVVPISSYNEQFF
J: TRBJ2-1
V: TRBV9

CDR3: CASSPGTGRNTGELFF
J: TRBJ2-2
V: TRBV18

CDR3: CASSTGSGNTIYF
J: TRBJ1-3
V: TRBV5-6

CDR3: CASSDSDRHYEQYF
J: TRBJ2-7
V: TRBV10-1

CDR3: CASSDRYHQPQHF
J: TRBJ1-5
V: TRBV6-1

CDR3: CASSLSGRYTGELFF
J: TRBJ2-2
V: TRBV7-9

CDR3: CASSGTGVGLTGELFF
J: TRBJ2-2
V: TRBV11-1

CDR3: CATRLAGGFYNEQFF
J: TRBJ2-1
V: TRBV6-6

CDR3: CASTLAGQPQHF
J: TRBJ1-5
V: TRBV28

CDR3: CASSLAPGVLSEQYF
J: TRBJ2-7
V: TRBV7-2

CDR3: CASSLRQAGETQYF
J: TRBJ2-5
V: TRBV18

CDR3: CASSEGGSPYNEQFF
J: TRBJ2-1
V: TRBV2

CDR3: CASYSVIYRGGADTQYF
J: TRBJ2-3
V: TRBV5-1

CDR3: CATTVLAGVKADTQYF
J: TRBJ2-3
V: TRBV7-9

CDR3: CAISFSGRAIDEQYF
J: TRBJ2-7
V: TRBV10-3

CDR3: CASSEAWTGRYLGQPQHF
J: TRBJ1-5
V: TRBV6-1

CDR3: CASSLGDAPRTDTQYF
J: TRBJ2-3
V: TRBV5-1

CDR3: CASSLRAGEKLFF
J: TRBJ1-4
V: TRBV27

CDR3: CASSLVGSMSSYNEQFF
J: TRBJ2-1
V: TRBV13

CDR3: CASSSPRGLGTQYF
J: TRBJ2-3
V: TRBV11-2

CDR3: CASSLGTTSNEQFF
J: TRBJ2-1
V: TRBV5-1

CDR3: CASSPPSRGSRAFF
J: TRBJ1-1
V: TRBV2

CDR3: CASSEGYEQYF
J: TRBJ2-7
V: TRBV2

CDR3: CASSLRPGQGIVGNTIYF
J: TRBJ1-3
V: TRBV7-9

CDR3: CAWRTSGSTDTQYF
J: TRBJ2-3
V: TRBV30

CDR3: CASNSRRLGEKLFF
J: TRBJ1-4
V: TRBV2

CDR3: CASYSNGGTDTQYF
J: TRBJ2-3
V: TRBV13

CDR3: CASSPQGRGYEQYF
J: TRBJ2-7
V: TRBV18

CDR3: CASSLEYANEQFF
J: TRBJ2-1
V: TRBV7-7

CDR3: CASTFSGTDYGYTF
J: TRBJ1-2
V: TRBV6-6

CDR3: CASSHRLAGGVSSYEQYF
J: TRBJ2-7
V: TRBV7-2

CDR3: CASSLGLADDPYNEQFF
J: TRBJ2-1
V: TRBV4-2

CDR3: CASSPKRGSVTGELFF
J: TRBJ2-2
V: TRBV18

CDR3: CAWRKTGLGDTF
J: TRBJ1-2
V: TRBV30

CDR3: CASSMLGVQPQHF
J: TRBJ1-5
V: TRBV19

CDR3: CASSLRRQGAYEQYF
J: TRBJ2-7
V: TRBV27

CDR3: CSVYSGTSSYNEQFF
J: TRBJ2-1
V: TRBV29-1

CDR3: CASSEARGTGELFF
J: TRBJ2-2
V: TRBV6-1